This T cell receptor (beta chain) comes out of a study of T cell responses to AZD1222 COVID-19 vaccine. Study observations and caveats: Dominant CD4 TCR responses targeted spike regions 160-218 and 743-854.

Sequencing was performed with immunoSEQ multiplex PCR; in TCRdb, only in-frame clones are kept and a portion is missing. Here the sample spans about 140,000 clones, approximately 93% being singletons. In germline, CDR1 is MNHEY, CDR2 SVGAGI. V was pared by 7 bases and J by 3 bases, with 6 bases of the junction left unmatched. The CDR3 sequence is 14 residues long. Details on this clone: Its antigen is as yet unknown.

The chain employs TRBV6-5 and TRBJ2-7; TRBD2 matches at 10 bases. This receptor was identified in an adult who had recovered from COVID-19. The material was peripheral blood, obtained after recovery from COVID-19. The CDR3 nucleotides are TGTGCCAGCAAGTGGACTAGCGGTATCTACGAGCAGTACTTC. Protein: CASKWTSGIYEQYF.